This note documents a single T cell receptor (beta chain) sequence. What it recognizes is unknown. The data originate from a study of shared clonotypes between healthy human individuals. Findings and limits, study-wide: Naive subsets tended to show greater estimated richness than memory subsets.

Sequenced by immunoSEQ multiplex PCR; TCRdb stores in-frame clones only, minus some. The sample comprises roughly 2.5 million clones, around nine tenths of which are singletons, and over 0.12% rests with the top ten. This CDR3 comprises 16 residues. Per the germline V gene, CDR1 is LGHNT and CDR2 is FRNRAP. V lost 0 bases, J lost 6 bases, and 17 bases lay in between. Material for sequencing was naive CD4+ T cells sorted from blood. The subset here: CD45RA+ positively selected. The receptor comes from a man younger than 35 in good health. The J gene is TRBJ1-2, the V gene TRBV12-5; D possibly corresponds to TRBD1 (6 bases). CDR3 amino acids: CASGLVPQTGSDGYTF. The CDR3 nucleotides are TGTGCTAGTGGTTTGGTACCCCAAACAGGGTCTGATGGCTACACCTTC.